These 10 T cell receptor beta chains were all obtained from the same sample, sequenced in a study of shared clonotypes between healthy human individuals. Assay used: immunoSEQ multiplex PCR; TCRdb lists only in-frame clones, some missing. The sample has some 1,100,000 clones, roughly 74% seen once. Sequences were obtained from memory CD4+ T cells from PBMCs. Sample subset: CD45RA-negative fraction. Receptors were obtained from a man aged 18 to 35 in good health. Some clones in this sample may be carry-over from other donors' samples.

With respect to this clone: Distinct nucleotide sequences in the sample also encode this CDR3. The rearrangement links TRBV7-9 to TRBJ1-1; 9 bases fit TRBD1. The germline V gene has CDR1 SEHNR and CDR2 FQNEAQ (reference sequence). The CDR3 length is 14 residues. V dropped 3 bases and J dropped 2; count of bases not matched to a gene: 1. DNA of the CDR3: TGTGCCAGCAGCTTGGGACAGGGTAACACTGAAGCTTTCTTT. Its protein product is CASSLGQGNTEAFF.

This chain connects TRBV28 to TRBJ2-7; TRBD1 agrees at 10 bases. CDR1 and CDR2 (germline): MDHEN, SYDVKM. The CDR3 covers 17 residues. V dropped 5 bases and J dropped 3; count of bases not matched to a gene: 13. For the CDR3, the DNA is TGTGCCAGCAGTAACCCAAAGGGACAGGGGCGAAACTACGAGCAGTACTTC. Translation: CASSNPKGQGRNYEQYF.

For this clone: At the DNA level, this CDR3 is encoded by other sequences in the same sample as well. This chain links TRBV5-4 with TRBJ2-7, with 10 bases identical to TRBD1. Unmatched junction bases numbered 2, after V lost 4 bases and J lost 1 base. There are 14 residues in the CDR3. Germline lookup yields CDR1 SGHNT and CDR2 YYREEE (reference sequence). The CDR3 region is CASSVDRGSYEQYF. As DNA, the CDR3 is TGTGCCAGCAGCGTGGACAGGGGGTCCTACGAGCAGTACTTC.

The V call is TRBV4-2, the J call TRBJ2-5; possibly TRBD2 for D (6 bases). The V gene lost 3 bases and the J gene lost 8 bases, with 19 bases spanning the gap. Per the germline V gene, CDR1 is LGHNA and CDR2 is YNFKEQ. The CDR3 consists of 15 residues. The CDR3 region has the DNA TGTGCCAGCAGCCAGAGAGGGGACTCCGGGGACACCCAGTACTTC. This codes for CASSQRGDSGDTQYF.

This clone was found once. The rearrangement links TRBV6-5 to TRBJ2-3; D may be TRBD1 or TRBD2 (6 bases each). The length of the CDR3 is 13 residues. Trimming removed 10 bases from V and 0 bases from J, with 11 bases in between. The V gene's germline CDR1 is MNHEY and CDR2 SVGAGI. The CDR3 DNA reads TGTGCCACCAGGAGGGGGAGCACAGATACGCAGTATTTT. Protein: CATRRGSTDTQYF.

About this clone: The same CDR3 also results from other DNA sequences found in this sample. This chain joins TRBV25-1 and TRBJ2-2; D is uncertain. Per the germline V gene, CDR1 is MGHDK and CDR2 is SYGVNS. V dropped 3 bases and J dropped 7 bases, with 12 bases sitting between them. This CDR3 has 14 amino acids. The CDR3 DNA follows: TGTGCCAGCAGTGACAGGAGAGGTGGCGGGGAGCTGTTTTTT. Translating it yields CASSDRRGGGELFF.

The chain employs TRBV20-1 and TRBJ1-4; D gene ambiguous. The length of the CDR3 is 11 residues. Trimming pared 4 bases from V and 7 bases from J, leaving 7 bases between. Germline assignment: CDR1 DFQATT and CDR2 SNEGSKA (reference sequence). The CDR3 here is CSAMGREKLFF. DNA of the CDR3: TGCAGTGCTATGGGTCGTGAAAAACTGTTTTTT.

The gene calls are TRBV11-3 and TRBJ2-1, with D perhaps matching TRBD1 (5 bases). Germline values: CDR1 SGHNT, CDR2 YENEEA. Trimming removed 4 bases from V and 3 bases from J, with 10 bases in between. The CDR3 length is 14 residues. The CDR3 nucleotides read TGTGCCAGCAGCTCTGACAGTTTCTACAATGAGCAGTTCTTC. Translating gives CASSSDSFYNEQFF.

The chain carries TRBV20-1 and TRBJ2-5; no firm D call. Trimming pared 4 bases from V and 1 base from J, leaving 4 bases between. CDR3 length equals 11 residues. Germline CDR1 is DFQATT and CDR2 is SNEGSKA (reference sequence). As DNA, the CDR3 is TGCAGTGCTACCGTCCAAGAGACCCAGTACTTC. It yields the protein CSATVQETQYF.

The chain joins TRBV4-3 to TRBJ1-1; D is perhaps TRBD1 (5 bases). The length of the CDR3 is 16 residues. CDR1 and CDR2 from the germline V gene are LGHNA and YSLEER. V was cut by 1 base and J by 1 base, with 13 bases left in between. CDR3 loop: CASSQGRAGWNTEAFF. The CDR3 DNA follows: TGCGCCAGCAGCCAAGGGCGGGCAGGGTGGAACACTGAAGCTTTCTTT.